The subject of this entry is one T cell receptor (beta chain). Its antigen is as yet unknown. These donors were members of the approximately 110-subject validation cohort, a group separate from the approximately 620-subject first cohort. This record comes from a study of cytomegalovirus exposure and HLA in healthy donors. Whole-study results and caveats: According to a later analysis, TCR clusters from the first cohort tended to co-occur in the 110 or so validation repertoires.

Germline lookup yields CDR1 SNHLY and CDR2 FYNNEI. The CDR3 extends over 13 amino acids. The trim removed 8 bases at V and 5 bases at J, leaving 7 bases unmatched. Assay: immunoSEQ multiplex PCR; the TCRdb copy retains only in-frame clones and omits some. This table has some 100,000 clones, 70% to 90% appearing once. The sequenced material came from PBMCs. The origin of this receptor is a man in his late teens or twenties in good health and CMV-seropositive. V and J are TRBV2 and TRBJ2-7, with 9 bases matching TRBD2. The CDR3 DNA reads as TGTGCCAGCGGGCTAGCGGGGCTCAACGAGCAGTACTTC. Residues: CASGLAGLNEQYF.